This entry lists 8 T cell receptor beta chains sequenced from one sample in a study of T cell responses to AZD1222 COVID-19 vaccine. This table comes from immunoSEQ multiplex PCR, and its TCRdb copy is limited to in-frame clones, with some not included. The repertoire holds some 120,000 clones, with 86% as singletons. Material: peripheral blood, obtained on day 0 of AZD1222 vaccination. Every receptor here comes from an adult in good health.

The V call is TRBV27, the J call TRBJ2-7; 8 nucleotides match TRBD1. This CDR3 has 16 residues. V shed 5 bases, J shed 5 bases, and the junction held 14 bases outside the gene matches. CDR1 is MNHEY and CDR2 is SMNVEV in the germline V gene (reference sequence). Here the CDR3 DNA reads TGTGCCAGCAGTCCGGCGGGGACAGGTAAGAGGAACGAGCAGTACTTC. It yields the protein CASSPAGTGKRNEQYF.

V and J are TRBV7-9 and TRBJ2-2; tentatively, D is TRBD2 (6 bases). Germline loops: CDR1 SEHNR, CDR2 FQNEAQ (reference sequence). There are 15 residues in the CDR3. V was pared by 8 bases and J by 4 bases, with 17 bases between. The CDR3 sequence is CASGRTDDFTGELFF. The CDR3 coding sequence is TGTGCCAGCGGGAGGACGGACGACTTCACCGGGGAGCTGTTTTTT.

The chain links TRBV1 to TRBJ1-3; the table names TRBD1, a call not compared with the DNA. TRBV1 has pseudogene status. This CDR3 spans 20 amino acids. CDR3 sequence (DNA): TGCACCAGCAGCCTCCGGGACAGGGGGCTAAACACACACTCTGGAAACACCATATATTTT. Encoded protein: CTSSLRDRGLNTHSGNTIYF.

The chain carries TRBV19 and TRBJ1-3; no firm D call. The CDR3 is made up of 15 amino acids. The V gene lost 5 bases and the J gene lost 0 bases, with 11 bases spanning the gap. Germline CDR1 reads LNHDA; CDR2 reads SQIVND (reference sequence). CDR3 DNA: TGTGCCAGTAGTGGAGCGGGCCTCTCTGGAAACACCATATATTTT. Translated: CASSGAGLSGNTIYF.

The chain combines TRBV11-1 with TRBJ1-4; D not certain. The V gene's germline CDR1 is SGHAT and CDR2 FQDESV (reference sequence). V was clipped by 3 bases and J by 0 bases, with 8 bases between them. The CDR3 extends over 15 amino acids. The CDR3 nucleotides read TGTGCCAGCAGCTTTAACCGAGCAACTAATGAAAAACTGTTTTTT. Translating it yields CASSFNRATNEKLFF.

V usage is TRBV7-9 and J usage is TRBJ1-4, with D uncertain. CDR3 length: 13 residues. Trimming took off 6 bases at V and 5 bases at J, with 10 bases between the two ends. CDR1 and CDR2 (germline): SEHNR, FQNEAQ (reference sequence). Written as DNA, the CDR3 is TGTGCCAGCAGTTTCGAACTCAATGAAAAACTGTTTTTT. Amino acid sequence: CASSFELNEKLFF.

The chain has TRBV5-1 and TRBJ2-3, with D possibly matching TRBD1 (6 bases). The CDR3 consists of 14 residues. Germline loops: CDR1 SGHRS, CDR2 YFSETQ. V lost 4 bases, J lost 6 bases, and 15 bases lay in between. The CDR3 loop reads CASSPGTTGDTQYF. The CDR3 region has the DNA TGCGCCAGCAGCCCCGGGACAACTGGGGATACGCAGTATTTT.

The V call is TRBV5-6, the J call TRBJ2-7; D is possibly TRBD1 (6 bases). Germline CDR1 is SGHDT and CDR2 is YYEEEE. V lost 1 base and J 0 bases, leaving 14 bases between the germline ends. This CDR3 is 16 amino acids long. In DNA form, the CDR3 reads TGTGCCAGCAGCTTGCAGACAGGTCTGAGCTCCTACGAGCAGTACTTC. It codes for CASSLQTGLSSYEQYF.